This TCR beta chain was identified in a study of CD8 T cells in cerebrospinal fluid in Alzheimer's disease. This clonotype is called large based on its frequency. With the 10x single-cell sequencing reads reprocessed, TCRdb shows one record per CDR3 protein and no DNA. The sample holds roughly 980 distinct CDR3 sequences. The sequence came from a human donor in good health. The sample consisted of cerebrospinal fluid.

The CDR3 sequence: CASSAQGVGTEAFF. V is TRBV9 and J is TRBJ1-1; TCRdb calls TRBD1, which cannot be checked without DNA. The CDR3 loop spans 14 amino acids. Per germline, CDR1 SGDLS and CDR2 YYNGEE.